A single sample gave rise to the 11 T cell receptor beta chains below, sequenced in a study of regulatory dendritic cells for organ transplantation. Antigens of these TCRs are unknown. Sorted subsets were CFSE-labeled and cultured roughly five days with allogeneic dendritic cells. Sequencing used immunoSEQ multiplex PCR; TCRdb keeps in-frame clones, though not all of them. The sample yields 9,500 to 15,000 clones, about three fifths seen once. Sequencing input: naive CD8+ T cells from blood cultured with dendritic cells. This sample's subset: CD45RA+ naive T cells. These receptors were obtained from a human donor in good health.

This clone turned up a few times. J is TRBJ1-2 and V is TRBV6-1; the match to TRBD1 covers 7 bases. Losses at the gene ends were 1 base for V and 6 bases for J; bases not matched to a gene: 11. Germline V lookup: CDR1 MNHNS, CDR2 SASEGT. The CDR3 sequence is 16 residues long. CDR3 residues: CASSEDRTGPFDGYTF. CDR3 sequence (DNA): TGTGCCAGCAGTGAAGACAGGACAGGCCCTTTTGATGGCTACACCTTC.

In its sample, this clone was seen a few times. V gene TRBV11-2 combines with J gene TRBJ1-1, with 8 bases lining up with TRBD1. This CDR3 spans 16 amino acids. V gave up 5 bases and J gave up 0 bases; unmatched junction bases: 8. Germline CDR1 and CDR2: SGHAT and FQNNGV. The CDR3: CASSLGTGPMNTEAFF. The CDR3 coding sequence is TGTGCCAGCAGCCTGGGGACAGGTCCGATGAACACTGAAGCTTTCTTT.

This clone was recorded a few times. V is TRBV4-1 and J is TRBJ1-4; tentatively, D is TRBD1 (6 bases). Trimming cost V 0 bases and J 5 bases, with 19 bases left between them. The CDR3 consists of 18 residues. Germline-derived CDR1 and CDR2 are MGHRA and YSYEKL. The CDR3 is CASSQEGAQRNPNEKLFF. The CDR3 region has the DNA TGCGCCAGCAGCCAAGAGGGGGCCCAACGAAATCCAAATGAAAAACTGTTTTTT.

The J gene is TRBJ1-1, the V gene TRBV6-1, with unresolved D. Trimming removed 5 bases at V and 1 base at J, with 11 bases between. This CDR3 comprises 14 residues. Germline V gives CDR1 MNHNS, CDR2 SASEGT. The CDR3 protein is CASSPGISNTEAFF. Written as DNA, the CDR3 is TGTGCCAGCAGTCCGGGAATCTCGAACACTGAAGCTTTCTTT.

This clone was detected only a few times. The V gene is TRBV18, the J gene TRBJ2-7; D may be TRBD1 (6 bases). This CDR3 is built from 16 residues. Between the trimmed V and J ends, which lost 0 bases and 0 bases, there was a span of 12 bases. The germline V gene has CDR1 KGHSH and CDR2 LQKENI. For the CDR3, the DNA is TGTGCCAGCTCACCACCGGACCGGACAGCCTCCTACGAGCAGTACTTC. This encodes CASSPPDRTASYEQYF. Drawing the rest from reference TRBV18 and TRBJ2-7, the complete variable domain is NAGVMQNPRHLVRRRGQEARLRCSPMKGHSHVYWYRQLPEEGLKFMVYLQKENIIDESGMPKERFSAEFPKEGPSILRIQQVVRGDSAAYFCASSPPDRTASYEQYFGPGTRLTVT.

CDR3 loop: CASSQFTDRAAETQYF. DNA for the CDR3: TGCGCCAGCAGCCAATTTACTGACAGGGCCGCCGAGACCCAGTACTTC. The rearrangement uses TRBV4-1 and TRBJ2-5, with 7 positions matching TRBD1. The trim removed 2 bases at V and 5 bases at J, leaving 11 bases unmatched. The CDR3 loop spans 16 amino acids. Germline loops: CDR1 MGHRA, CDR2 YSYEKL.

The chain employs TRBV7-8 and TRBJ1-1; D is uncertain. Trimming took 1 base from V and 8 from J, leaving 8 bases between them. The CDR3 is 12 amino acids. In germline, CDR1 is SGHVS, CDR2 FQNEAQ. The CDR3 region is CASSLVDLEAFF. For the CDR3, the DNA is TGTGCCAGCAGCTTAGTGGACTTAGAAGCTTTCTTT.

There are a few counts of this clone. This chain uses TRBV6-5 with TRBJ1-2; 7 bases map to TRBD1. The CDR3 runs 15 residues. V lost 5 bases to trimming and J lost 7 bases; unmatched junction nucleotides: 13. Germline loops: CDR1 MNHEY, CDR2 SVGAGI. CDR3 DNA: TGTGCCAGCAGTCTTAGCTCGACAGGGTGGGGTGGCTACACCTTC. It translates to CASSLSSTGWGGYTF.

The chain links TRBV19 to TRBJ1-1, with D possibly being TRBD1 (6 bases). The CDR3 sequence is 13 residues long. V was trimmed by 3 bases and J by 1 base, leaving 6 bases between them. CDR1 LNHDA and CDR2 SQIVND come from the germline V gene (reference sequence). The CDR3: CASSMTGNTEAFF. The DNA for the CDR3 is TGTGCCAGTAGTATGACAGGGAACACTGAAGCTTTCTTT.

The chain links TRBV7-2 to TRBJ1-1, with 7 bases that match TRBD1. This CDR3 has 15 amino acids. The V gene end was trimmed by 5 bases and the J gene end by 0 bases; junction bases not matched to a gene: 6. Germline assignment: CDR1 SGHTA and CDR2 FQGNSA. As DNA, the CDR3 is TGTGCCAGCAGCGACCGGGACAGCATGAACACTGAAGCTTTCTTT. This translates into CASSDRDSMNTEAFF.

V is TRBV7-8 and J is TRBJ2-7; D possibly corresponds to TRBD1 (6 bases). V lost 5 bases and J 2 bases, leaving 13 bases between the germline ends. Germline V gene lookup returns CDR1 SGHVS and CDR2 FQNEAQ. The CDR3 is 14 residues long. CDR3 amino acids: CASSLAGEPYEQYF. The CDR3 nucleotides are TGTGCCAGCAGCCTGGCAGGGGAACCCTACGAGCAGTACTTC.